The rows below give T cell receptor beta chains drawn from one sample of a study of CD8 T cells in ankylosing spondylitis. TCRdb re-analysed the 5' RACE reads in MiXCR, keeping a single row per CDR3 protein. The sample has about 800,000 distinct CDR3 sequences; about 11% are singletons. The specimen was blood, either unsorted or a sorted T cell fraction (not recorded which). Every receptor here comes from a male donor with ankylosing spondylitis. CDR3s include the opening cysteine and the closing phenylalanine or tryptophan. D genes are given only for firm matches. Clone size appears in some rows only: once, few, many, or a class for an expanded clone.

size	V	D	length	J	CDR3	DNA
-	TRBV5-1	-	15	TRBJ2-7	CASSLLWQGGHEQDF	TGCGCCAGCAGCTTGTTGTGGCAGGGCGGCCACGAGCAGGACTTC
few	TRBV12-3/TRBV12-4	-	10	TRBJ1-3	CASSSRTIYF	TGTGCCAGCAGTTCCCGCACCATATATTTT
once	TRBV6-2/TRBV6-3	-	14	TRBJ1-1	CDSSYSRGGTEAFF	TGTGACAGCAGTTACTCGCGGGGAGGCACTGAAGCTTTCTTT
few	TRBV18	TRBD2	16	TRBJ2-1	CASSPGKSAGDGEQFF	TGTGCCAGCTCACCAGGGAAGTCAGCGGGGGACGGTGAGCAGTTCTTC
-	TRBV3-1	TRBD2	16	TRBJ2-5	CASSHMSSGEKETQYF	TGTGCCAGCAGTCACATGAGTAGCGGGGAAAAAGAGACCCAGTACTTC
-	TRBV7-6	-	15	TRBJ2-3	CASSLGSSVTDTQYF	TGTGCCAGCAGCCTGGGTAGCTCCGTCACAGATACGCAGTATTTT
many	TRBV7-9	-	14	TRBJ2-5	CASSSRGLGETQYF	TGTGCCAGCAGCTCCCGAGGGCTGGGAGAGACCCAGTACTTC
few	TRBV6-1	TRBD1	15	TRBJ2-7	CASRSLGTGLHEQYF	TGTGCCAGCAGATCCCTCGGGACAGGTTTGCACGAGCAGTACTTC
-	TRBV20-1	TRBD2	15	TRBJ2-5	CSARPLLAAQETQYF	TGCAGTGCCCGCCCCCTACTAGCGGCCCAAGAGACCCAGTACTTC
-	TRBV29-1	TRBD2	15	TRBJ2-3	CSVAGGGGSTDTQYF	TGCAGCGTTGCCGGGGGGGGCGGTAGCACAGATACGCAGTATTTT
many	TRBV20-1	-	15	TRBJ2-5	CSARDTDITKETQYF	TGCAGTGCTAGAGATACAGACATCACTAAAGAGACCCAGTACTTC
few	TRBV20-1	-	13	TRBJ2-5	CSARGWQQETQYF	TGCAGTGCTAGAGGTTGGCAACAAGAGACCCAGTACTTC
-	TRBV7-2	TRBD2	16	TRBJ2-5	CASSFGGRASEETQYF	TGTGCCAGCAGCTTTGGCGGGAGGGCCTCAGAAGAGACCCAGTACTTC
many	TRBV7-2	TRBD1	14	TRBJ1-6	CASSRDRAGSPLHF	TGTGCCAGCAGTCGGGACAGGGCGGGTTCACCCCTCCACTTT
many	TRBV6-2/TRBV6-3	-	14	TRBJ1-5	CASSLHGAPQPQHF	TGTGCCAGCAGCCTGCACGGGGCCCCTCAGCCCCAGCATTTT
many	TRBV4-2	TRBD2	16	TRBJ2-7	CASSQDEREGRREQYF	TGTGCCAGCAGCCAAGATGAAAGGGAGGGGAGGCGCGAGCAGTACTTC
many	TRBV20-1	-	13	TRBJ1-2	CSASSGAAYGYTF	TGCAGTGCCTCTTCCGGGGCGGCCTATGGCTACACCTTC
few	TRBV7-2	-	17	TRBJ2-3	CASSLQGQGLVTDTQYF	TGTGCCAGCAGCTTACAGGGACAGGGACTAGTCACAGATACGCAGTATTTT
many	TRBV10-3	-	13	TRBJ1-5	CAISETGNRPQHF	TGTGCCATCAGTGAAACAGGGAATCGGCCCCAGCATTTT
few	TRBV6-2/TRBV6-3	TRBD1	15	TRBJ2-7	CASSYSARGLYEQYF	TGTGCCAGCAGTTACTCCGCCAGGGGGCTATACGAGCAGTACTTC
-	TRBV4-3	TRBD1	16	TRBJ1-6	CASSQDVQGAHSPLHF	TGCGCCAGCAGCCAGGATGTACAGGGGGCCCATTCACCCCTCCACTTT
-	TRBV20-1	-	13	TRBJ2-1	CSARSGALSEQFF	TGCAGTGCTAGATCTGGGGCGTTGAGTGAGCAGTTCTTC
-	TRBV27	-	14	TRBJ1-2	CASSSSSGTYGYTF	TGTGCCAGCAGTTCGTCATCCGGGACCTATGGCTACACCTTC
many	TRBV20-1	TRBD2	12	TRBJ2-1	CSAAGNTNEQFF	TGCAGTGCAGCGGGGAATACCAATGAGCAGTTCTTC
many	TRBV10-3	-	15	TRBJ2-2	CALKDAAANTGELFF	TGTGCCTTAAAGGACGCAGCCGCGAACACCGGGGAGCTGTTTTTT
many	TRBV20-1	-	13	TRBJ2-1	CSAPRGHYNEQFF	TGCAGTGCTCCTCGGGGGCACTACAATGAGCAGTTCTTC
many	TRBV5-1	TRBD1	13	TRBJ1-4	CASSLWTGEKLFF	TGCGCCAGCAGCTTGTGGACAGGGGAAAAACTGTTTTTT
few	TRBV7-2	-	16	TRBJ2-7	CASSLGAGLYSYEQYF	TGTGCCAGCAGCTTAGGGGCGGGACTCTACTCCTACGAGCAGTACTTC
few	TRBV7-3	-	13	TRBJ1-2	CASSPGRSEGYTF	TGTGCCAGCAGCCCGGGTCGGAGTGAGGGCTACACCTTC